The 30 T cell receptor beta chains presented below share a single source sample, sequenced in a study of OX40 agonist ivuxolimab in advanced cancers. The table came from immunoSEQ multiplex PCR; TCRdb's copy has only in-frame clones and leaves some out. The data show 26,000 or so clones, 80% to 90% seen once. The sequencing here drew on CD4+ or CD8+ T cells sorted from blood, taken in a trial of the OX40 agonist ivuxolimab. Receptors were obtained from an adult with an advanced solid tumor such as melanoma, head and neck, liver or kidney cancer.

V and J are TRBV2 and TRBJ1-3; TRBD1 is a possible D gene (6 bases). The CDR3 is 15 amino acids. Germline V CDR1 and CDR2: SNHLY, FYNNEI. The V end was cut by 5 bases, the J end by 0 bases, with 11 bases between. CDR3: CASSPDRFSGNTIYF. For the CDR3, the DNA is TGTGCCAGCAGTCCCGACAGGTTCTCTGGAAACACCATATATTTT.

In regard to this clone: Other DNA variants within this sample encode the same CDR3. The rearrangement uses TRBV12-1 and TRBJ1-2; the table names TRBD1, a call not compared with the DNA. TRBV12-1 represents a pseudogene. This CDR3 region has 16 residues. The CDR3 DNA reads as TGTGCCAGCAGCTTTGGCGCCCGACAGATCTACTATGGCTACACTTTC. This gives the protein CASSFGARQIYYGYTF.

V gene TRBV7-6 combines with J gene TRBJ2-4; D is unclear. The germline CDR1 and CDR2 sequences are SGHVS and FNYEAQ. The CDR3 extends over 17 amino acids. Trimming left V 3 bases short and J 4 bases short, with 19 bases between. The CDR3: CASSFFIAGAPKNIQYF. CDR3 coding DNA: TGTGCCAGCAGCTTTTTTATAGCCGGCGCACCTAAAAACATTCAGTACTTC.

The V and J genes are TRBV19 and TRBJ1-5; D unclear. CDR3 size: 15 residues. The V and J ends lost 8 bases and 7 bases respectively, with 21 bases between them. Germline assignment: CDR1 LNHDA and CDR2 SQIVND (reference sequence). CDR3 coding DNA: TGTGCCAGTTGTCCGGGCCAGGCCCTTTGGCAGCCCCAGCATTTT. Its translation: CASCPGQALWQPQHF.

V is TRBV18 and J is TRBJ1-6; 7 nucleotides match TRBD1. CDR1 is KGHSH and CDR2 is LQKENI in the germline V gene. The V and J ends lost 3 bases and 9 bases, in that order; junction bases with no gene match: 11. CDR3 length equals 16 residues. The CDR3: CASSPARTGSASPLHF. The CDR3 region has the DNA TGTGCCAGCTCACCTGCTAGGACAGGATCTGCTTCACCCCTCCACTTT.

This clone has only one observation. This chain links TRBV6-5 with TRBJ1-2; D is undetermined. Per germline, CDR1 MNHEY and CDR2 SVGAGI. The CDR3 is 13 residues long. The V end lost 5 bases, the J end lost 4 bases, and 11 bases lay between the germline ends. The CDR3 here is CASSVYPLYGYTF. The CDR3 DNA sequence: TGTGCCAGCAGTGTGTATCCCCTCTATGGCTACACCTTC.

The V and J genes are TRBV4-3 and TRBJ2-7, with a weak D call TRBD2 (5 bases). V lost 0 bases and J 2 bases, leaving 11 bases between the germline ends. Looked up from germline, CDR1 is LGHNA and CDR2 is YSLEER. This CDR3 comprises 15 residues. CDR3 in amino acids: CASSQDTPSPYEQYF. The CDR3 region has the DNA TGCGCCAGCAGCCAAGATACCCCTAGCCCCTACGAGCAGTACTTC.

This clone has a handful of counts. V gene TRBV5-1 combines with J gene TRBJ2-6; D gene uncertain. With 0 bases removed from V and 0 bases from J, the gap between germline ends came to 10 bases. Germline loops: CDR1 SGHRS, CDR2 YFSETQ. The CDR3 has 17 amino acids. Here the CDR3 reads CASSLGAQFSGANVLTF. DNA of the CDR3: TGCGCCAGCAGCTTGGGGGCGCAGTTCTCTGGGGCCAACGTCCTGACTTTC.

V gene TRBV6-1 combines with J gene TRBJ2-1; tentatively, D is TRBD2 (7 bases). Germline V gene lookup returns CDR1 MNHNS and CDR2 SASEGT. This CDR3 contains 15 residues. Trimming took 5 bases from V and 4 from J, leaving 15 bases between them. The CDR3 spells CASSQGRGLYNEQFF. CDR3 coding DNA: TGTGCCAGCAGTCAAGGGAGGGGGTTATACAATGAGCAGTTCTTC.

This chain uses TRBV5-3 with TRBJ1-1; D uncertain. TRBV5-3 is treated as an ORF (open reading frame) with a function not yet certain. Trimming left V 2 bases short and J 1 base short, with 9 bases between. CDR3 length equals 14 residues. The CDR3 sequence is CARSFGVGNTEAFF. The CDR3 DNA reads TGTGCCAGAAGCTTTGGAGTGGGGAACACTGAAGCTTTCTTT.

This chain links TRBV10-3 with TRBJ2-1; D ambiguous. The CDR3 sequence is 12 residues long. In germline, CDR1 is ENHRY, CDR2 SYGVKD. V lost 7 bases and J lost 5, with 9 bases in between. The CDR3 DNA sequence: TGTGCCATCAATCTTAGTAACAATGAGCAGTTCTTC. Residues: CAINLSNNEQFF.

This chain joins TRBV28 and TRBJ1-5, with D possibly being TRBD1 (6 bases). Trimming removed 6 bases from V and 4 bases from J, with 16 bases in between. Looked up from germline, CDR1 is MDHEN and CDR2 is SYDVKM. The CDR3 covers 15 residues. Here the CDR3 reads CASSPLEGGNQPQHF. The CDR3 nucleotides read TGTGCCAGCAGCCCCCTGGAGGGGGGAAATCAGCCCCAGCATTTT.

Written as DNA, the CDR3 is TGTGCCAGTAGTACACAGGCAGACTACGAGCAGTACTTC. Translation gives CASSTQADYEQYF. The V gene is TRBV19, the J gene TRBJ2-7; D is perhaps TRBD1 (5 bases). The CDR3 runs 13 residues. Germline assignment: CDR1 LNHDA and CDR2 SQIVND (reference sequence). V lost 4 bases and J 3 bases, leaving 10 bases between the germline ends.

The chain has TRBV7-2 and TRBJ2-7; the D gene is possibly TRBD2 (6 bases). CDR1 and CDR2 from the germline V gene are SGHTA and FQGNSA. The CDR3 consists of 16 residues. V dropped 5 bases and J dropped 0 bases, with 17 bases sitting between them. The CDR3 DNA sequence: TGTGCCAGCAGCCTTATCTTAGCGGCAAGCTCCTACGAGCAGTACTTC. Protein product: CASSLILAASSYEQYF.

The chain couples TRBV20-1 to TRBJ2-5; no clear D gene. The CDR3 spans 10 residues. CDR1 is DFQATT and CDR2 is SNEGSKA in the germline V gene (reference sequence). The ends were cut back, 4 bases at V and 5 bases at J, with 5 bases in the middle. The CDR3: CSAILETQYF. CDR3 DNA: TGCAGTGCTATTTTGGAGACCCAGTACTTC.

The V call is TRBV9, the J call TRBJ2-1; D might be TRBD2 (5 bases). CDR3 length: 15 amino acids. Germline CDR1 reads SGDLS; CDR2 reads YYNGEE. V lost 4 bases to trimming and J lost 0 bases, with 11 bases between them. CDR3 region: CASSSRGSSYNEQFF. The CDR3 DNA follows: TGTGCCAGCAGCTCCCGGGGTAGCTCCTACAATGAGCAGTTCTTC.

The chain is built from TRBV4-1 and TRBJ2-7, with TRBD1 matching over 12 bases. With V trimmed by 4 bases and J by 3 bases, 4 bases remained unmatched. Germline V gives CDR1 MGHRA, CDR2 YSYEKL. CDR3 length equals 15 residues. CDR3 in amino acids: CASSRGTGGVYEQYF. In nucleotides, the CDR3 is TGCGCCAGCAGCCGAGGGACAGGGGGCGTCTACGAGCAGTACTTC.

The genes are TRBV11-2 and TRBJ2-5; D not certain. CDR3 length equals 15 residues. V lost 1 base to trimming and J lost 3 bases, with 12 bases between them. Germline CDR1 reads SGHAT; CDR2 reads FQNNGV. DNA for the CDR3: TGTGCCAGCAGCTTAGCGTTTTTGCCGGAAGAGACCCAGTACTTC. It specifies CASSLAFLPEETQYF.

This chain joins TRBV19 and TRBJ1-5, with 9 bases identical to TRBD1. The CDR3 covers 12 residues. The germline CDR1 and CDR2 sequences are LNHDA and SQIVND (reference sequence). V was clipped by 8 bases and J by 7 bases; unmatched bases: 3. CDR3 sequence reads: CASGQGLQPQHF. CDR3 bases: TGTGCCAGTGGACAGGGGTTACAGCCCCAGCATTTT.

This chain joins TRBV6-1 and TRBJ1-1; no firm D call. CDR1 is MNHNS and CDR2 is SASEGT in the germline V gene. Trimming stripped 4 bases from V and 2 bases from J, with 20 bases between. The CDR3 sequence is 17 residues long. The DNA for the CDR3 is TGTGCCAGCAGTGGTGGCCGCCATGTAAGCTTTAACACTGAAGCTTTCTTT. It is translated as CASSGGRHVSFNTEAFF.

The V and J genes are TRBV4-2 and TRBJ2-3; 11 bases agree with TRBD1. Trimming cost V 0 bases and J 5 bases; bases outside gene matches: 4. Germline-derived CDR1 and CDR2 are LGHNA and YNFKEQ. The CDR3 is 16 residues long. Here the CDR3 DNA reads TGTGCCAGCAGCCAAGAGGAGGGACAGGGGGAAGATACGCAGTATTTT. Its translation: CASSQEEGQGEDTQYF.

In its sample, this clone was seen once. V usage is TRBV5-6 and J usage is TRBJ1-2; TRBD1 might be the D (5 bases). Per the germline V gene, CDR1 is SGHDT and CDR2 is YYEEEE. Trimming cost V 0 bases and J 4 bases, with 7 bases left between them. The CDR3 is 13 residues long. This CDR3 is CASSLGGTYGYTF. CDR3 DNA sequence: TGTGCCAGCAGCTTGGGGGGCACCTATGGCTACACCTTC.

V is TRBV6-5 and J is TRBJ2-3; the match to TRBD2 covers 9 bases. This CDR3 is built from 14 residues. Germline V CDR1 and CDR2: MNHEY, SVGAGI. The V gene end was trimmed by 5 bases and the J gene end by 11 bases; junction bases not matched to a gene: 11. The CDR3 region is CASSTGYLAGKQYF. CDR3 DNA sequence: TGTGCCAGCAGTACTGGGTACCTAGCGGGGAAGCAGTATTTT.

This clone has a single count. CDR3 DNA: TGTGCCAGCAGTTCTAATGTTCGGGAGCAGTACTTC. Its translation is CASSSNVREQYF. The genes are TRBV6-6 and TRBJ2-7; D unclear. Per germline, CDR1 MNHNY and CDR2 SVGAGI (reference sequence). The CDR3 has 12 amino acids. V shed 4 bases and J shed 7 bases, with 11 bases lying between them.

The rearrangement uses TRBV7-2 and TRBJ2-7; no clear D. V lost 5 bases, J lost 2 bases, and 16 bases lay in between. The germline CDR1 and CDR2 sequences are SGHTA and FQGNSA. This CDR3 contains 15 residues. CDR3 loop: CASSPEQYVTYEQYF. The CDR3 bases are TGTGCCAGCAGCCCCGAACAGTACGTGACCTACGAGCAGTACTTC.

The chain recombines TRBV4-3 with TRBJ2-3; the match to TRBD2 covers 12 bases. This CDR3 contains 17 residues. J was trimmed by 0 bases and V by 2 bases; bases with no gene match: 3. From germline, CDR1 is LGHNA and CDR2 YSLEER. CDR3 in amino acids: CASSQTSGGPSTDTQYF. Here the CDR3 DNA reads TGCGCCAGCAGCCAAACTAGCGGGGGGCCTAGCACAGATACGCAGTATTTT.

A single count supports this clone. The chain joins TRBV19 to TRBJ1-5; no firm D call. Germline lookup yields CDR1 LNHDA and CDR2 SQIVND (reference sequence). The CDR3 spans 13 residues. V was clipped by 3 bases and J by 4 bases, with 7 bases between them. The CDR3 nucleotides are TGTGCCAGTAGTATGGGTGGAAATCAGCCCCAGCATTTT. Amino acid sequence: CASSMGGNQPQHF.

The chain recombines TRBV7-9 with TRBJ2-2, with 10 bases matching TRBD2. Germline V gene data show CDR1 as SEHNR and CDR2 as FQNEAQ (reference sequence). Trimming removed 5 bases from V and 7 bases from J; junction bases left unmatched: 4. The length of the CDR3 is 14 residues. The CDR3 is CASSQRGGRGELFF. CDR3 DNA: TGTGCCAGCAGCCAGCGGGGGGGCCGCGGGGAGCTGTTTTTT.

V gene TRBV6-5 combines with J gene TRBJ1-1; D gene ambiguous. The V and J ends lost 2 bases and 7 bases respectively, with 11 bases between them. There are 13 residues in the CDR3. Looked up from germline, CDR1 is MNHEY and CDR2 is SVGAGI. CDR3 in DNA: TGTGCCAGCAGTTACGGCCAGATTGGTGAAGCTTTCTTT. It codes for CASSYGQIGEAFF.

The rearrangement uses TRBV7-9 and TRBJ2-7; no clear D. This CDR3 is 13 amino acids long. Germline lookup yields CDR1 SEHNR and CDR2 FQNEAQ (reference sequence). The V gene lost 7 bases and the J gene lost 1 base, with 11 bases spanning the gap. CDR3 sequence: CASTQTLSYEQYF. The CDR3 DNA follows: TGTGCCAGCACCCAGACACTTTCCTACGAGCAGTACTTC.